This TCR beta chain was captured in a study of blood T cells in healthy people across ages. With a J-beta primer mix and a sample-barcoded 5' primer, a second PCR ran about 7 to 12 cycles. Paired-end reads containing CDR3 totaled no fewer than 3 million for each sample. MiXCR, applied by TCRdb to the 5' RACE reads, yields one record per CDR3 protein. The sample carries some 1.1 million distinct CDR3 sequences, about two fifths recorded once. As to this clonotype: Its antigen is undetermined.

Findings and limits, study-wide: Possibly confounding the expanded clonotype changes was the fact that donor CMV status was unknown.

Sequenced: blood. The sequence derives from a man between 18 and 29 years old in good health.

CDR3 coding DNA: TGTGCCAGCAGCTTAGGTTGGGGGCCGGTAGACGAAAAACTGTTTTTT. Translating it yields CASSLGWGPVDEKLFF. The chain is built from TRBV7-8 and TRBJ1-4; D perhaps matches TRBD1 (6 bases). Trimming took off 1 base at V and 8 bases at J, with 17 bases between the two ends. The CDR3 length is 16 residues. Germline CDR1 is SGHVS and CDR2 is FQNEAQ.